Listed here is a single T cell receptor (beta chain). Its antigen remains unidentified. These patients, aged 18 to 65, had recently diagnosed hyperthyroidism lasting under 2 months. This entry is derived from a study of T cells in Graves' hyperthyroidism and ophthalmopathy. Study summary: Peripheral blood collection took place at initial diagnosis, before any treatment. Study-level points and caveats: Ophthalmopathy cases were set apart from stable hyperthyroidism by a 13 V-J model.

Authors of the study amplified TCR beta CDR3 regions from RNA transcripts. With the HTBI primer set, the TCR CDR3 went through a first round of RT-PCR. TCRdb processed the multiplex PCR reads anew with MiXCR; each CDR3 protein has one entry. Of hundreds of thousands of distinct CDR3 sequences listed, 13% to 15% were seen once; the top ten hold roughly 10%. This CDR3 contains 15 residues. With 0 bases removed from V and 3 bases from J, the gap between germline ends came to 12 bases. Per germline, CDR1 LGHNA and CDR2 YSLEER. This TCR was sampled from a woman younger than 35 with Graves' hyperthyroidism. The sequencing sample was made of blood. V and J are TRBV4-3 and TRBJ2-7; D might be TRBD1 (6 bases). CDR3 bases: TGCGCCAGCAGCCAAGAGGCGCCAGGGGTCTACGAGCAGTACTTC. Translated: CASSQEAPGVYEQYF.